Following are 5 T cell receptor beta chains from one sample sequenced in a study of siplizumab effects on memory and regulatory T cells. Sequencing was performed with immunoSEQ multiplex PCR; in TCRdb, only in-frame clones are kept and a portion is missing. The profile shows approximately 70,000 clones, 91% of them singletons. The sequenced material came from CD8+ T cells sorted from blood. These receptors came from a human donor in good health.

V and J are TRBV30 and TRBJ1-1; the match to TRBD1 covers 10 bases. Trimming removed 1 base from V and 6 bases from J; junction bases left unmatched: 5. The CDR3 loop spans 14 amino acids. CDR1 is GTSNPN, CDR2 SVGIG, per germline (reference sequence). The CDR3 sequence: CAWSGGQGLSEAFF. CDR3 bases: TGTGCCTGGAGTGGGGGACAGGGGTTGTCTGAAGCTTTCTTT.

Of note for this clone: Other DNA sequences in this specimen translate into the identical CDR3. The CDR3, as DNA: TGTGCCAGCAGTTATGCGGCTAACACCGGGGAGCTGTTTTTT. Protein sequence: CASSYAANTGELFF. This chain uses TRBV27 with TRBJ2-2; unclear D gene. Looked up from germline, CDR1 is MNHEY and CDR2 is SMNVEV (reference sequence). Trimming removed 4 bases at V and 2 bases at J, with 8 bases between. The CDR3 loop spans 14 amino acids.

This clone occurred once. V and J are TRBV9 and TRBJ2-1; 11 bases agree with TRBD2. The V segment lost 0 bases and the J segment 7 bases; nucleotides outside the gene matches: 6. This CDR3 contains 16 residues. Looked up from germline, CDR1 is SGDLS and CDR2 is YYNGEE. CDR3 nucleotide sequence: TGTGCCAGCAGCGTAGGAACTAGCGGGAGTGGGAATGAGCAGTTCTTC. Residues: CASSVGTSGSGNEQFF.

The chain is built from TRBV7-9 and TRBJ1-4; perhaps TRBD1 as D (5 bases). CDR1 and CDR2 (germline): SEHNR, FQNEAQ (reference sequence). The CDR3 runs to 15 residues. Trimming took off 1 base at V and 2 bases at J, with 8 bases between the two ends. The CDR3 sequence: CASSLEGRTNEKLFF. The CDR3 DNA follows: TGTGCCAGCAGCTTAGAGGGACGGACTAATGAAAAACTGTTTTTT.

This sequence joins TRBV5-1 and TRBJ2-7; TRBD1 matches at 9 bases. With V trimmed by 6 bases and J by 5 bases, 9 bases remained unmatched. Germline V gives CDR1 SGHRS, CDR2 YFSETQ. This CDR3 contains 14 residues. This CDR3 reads CASKMGTGGDEQYF. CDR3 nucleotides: TGCGCCAGCAAGATGGGAACAGGGGGCGACGAGCAGTACTTC.